This is a list of T cell receptor beta chains from one sample in a study of cytomegalovirus exposure and HLA in healthy donors. The table came from immunoSEQ multiplex PCR; TCRdb's copy has only in-frame clones and leaves some out. The sample contains around 200,000 clones, more than 60% of which appear only once. The material sequenced was PBMCs. Source of these receptors: a man over 45 in good health and CMV-seronegative. The CDR3 runs from the conserved cysteine through the conserved F or W. Fields, in order: D gene, clone size, V gene, J gene, CDR3 DNA, CDR3 protein. D genes are given only for firm matches. Some rows mark clone size as missing; the rest say once, few, many or name a class of expanded clone.

TRBD1	-	TRBV6-5	TRBJ2-7	TGTGCCAGCAGCTCCGGACAGGGCTACGAGCAGTACTTC	CASSSGQGYEQYF
-	-	TRBV28	TRBJ2-1	TGTGCCAGCAGTTCAAGAGGGAGTGGAGGCGGTGAGCAGTTCTTC	CASSSRGSGGGEQFF
TRBD1	-	TRBV5-1	TRBJ1-6	TGCGCCAGCAGCTTGGTCGGGACAGGGTTTAGATCACCCCTCCACTTT	CASSLVGTGFRSPLHF
-	-	TRBV6-5	TRBJ2-7	TGTGCCAGCAGTTACACAGGGCTCCTAAACGAGCAGTACTTC	CASSYTGLLNEQYF
-	few	TRBV5-1	TRBJ1-4	TGCGCCAGCAGCTCCTCCGGGGGGGAAAAACTGTTTTTT	CASSSSGGEKLFF
TRBD1	-	TRBV2	TRBJ1-5	TGTGCCAGCAGTGAGGGACAGGGGATGGGTCTGCCCCAGCATTTT	CASSEGQGMGLPQHF
-	-	TRBV5-1	TRBJ1-1	TGCGCCAGCAGCTCTTCCGGGGGAGGTAACACTGAAGCTTTCTTT	CASSSSGGGNTEAFF
TRBD1	-	TRBV27	TRBJ1-1	TGTGCCAGCAGTTTAGTAGGGACAGTGACTGAAGCTTTCTTT	CASSLVGTVTEAFF
-	-	TRBV6-1	TRBJ1-1	TGTGTCAGCAGTGATGGGGCGGCGAACACTGAAGCTTTCTTT	CVSSDGAANTEAFF
TRBD1	-	TRBV30	TRBJ1-5	TGTGCCTGGAGAGGGGGCGCAGGTCAGCCCCAGCATTTT	CAWRGGAGQPQHF
TRBD1	few	TRBV27	TRBJ2-7	TGTGCCAGCAGTTTGAGCAGGGGGCTCGGGGAGCAGTACTTC	CASSLSRGLGEQYF
-	-	TRBV5-4	TRBJ1-2	TGTGCCAGCAGCGCTAACAGGGAATTTATCTATGGCTACACCTTC	CASSANREFIYGYTF
TRBD2	-	TRBV6-6	TRBJ2-1	TGTGCCAGCAGTCAGTGGCGGGAGATTAATGAGCAGTTCTTC	CASSQWREINEQFF
TRBD1	-	TRBV5-1	TRBJ1-2	TGCGCCAGCAGCTTGGCGGGGACAGGGGGTGAGGGCTACACCTTC	CASSLAGTGGEGYTF
TRBD2	-	TRBV5-8	TRBJ2-5	TGTGCCAGCAGCTCCGGACTAGCCGAGACCCAGTACTTC	CASSSGLAETQYF